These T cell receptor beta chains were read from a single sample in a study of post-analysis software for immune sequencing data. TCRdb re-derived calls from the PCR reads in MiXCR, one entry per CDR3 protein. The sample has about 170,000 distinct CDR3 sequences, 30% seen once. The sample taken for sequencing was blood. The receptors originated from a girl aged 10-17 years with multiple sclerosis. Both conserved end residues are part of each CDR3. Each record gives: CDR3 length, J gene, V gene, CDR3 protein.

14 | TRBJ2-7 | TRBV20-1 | CSAEAGRFYYEQYF
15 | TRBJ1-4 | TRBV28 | CATSGNLATNEKLFF
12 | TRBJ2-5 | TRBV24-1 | CATAGDQETQYF
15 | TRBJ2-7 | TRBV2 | CASSGSGTVIDEQYF
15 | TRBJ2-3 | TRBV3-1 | CASSQASGAKDTQYF
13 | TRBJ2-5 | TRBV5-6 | CASTVGAQETQYF
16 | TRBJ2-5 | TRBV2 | CASSMLTSTGLETQYF
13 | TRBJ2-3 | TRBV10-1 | CASNDGRTDTQYF
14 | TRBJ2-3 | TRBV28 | CASSLLAGARTQYF
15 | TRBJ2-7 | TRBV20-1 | CSARDLKRESHEQYF
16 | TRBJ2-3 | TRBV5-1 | CASSWGTSGVTDTQYF
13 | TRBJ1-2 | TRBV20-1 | CSASPTDRDGYTF
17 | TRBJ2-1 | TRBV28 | CASSFAGTSGSYNEQFF
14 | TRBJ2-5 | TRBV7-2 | CASSGVLRGETQYF
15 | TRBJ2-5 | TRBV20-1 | CSAREPTGGQETQYF
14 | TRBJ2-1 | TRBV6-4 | CASSWAYPRNEQFF
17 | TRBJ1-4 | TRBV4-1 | CASSRPTTGQTNEKLFF
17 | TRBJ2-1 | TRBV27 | CASSYLMGPGSYNEQFF
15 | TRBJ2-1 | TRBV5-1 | CASSLVPGQGNEQFF
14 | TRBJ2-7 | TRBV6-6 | CASTSPAVAYEQYF
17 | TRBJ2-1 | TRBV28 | CASTSAGREVSYNEQFF
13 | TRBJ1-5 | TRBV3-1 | CASSQAGDQPQHF
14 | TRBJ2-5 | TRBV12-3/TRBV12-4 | CASSPGPLTETQYF
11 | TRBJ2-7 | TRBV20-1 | CSARQEYEQYF
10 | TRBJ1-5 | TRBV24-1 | CATRDQPQHF
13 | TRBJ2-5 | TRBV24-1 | CATSGDYQETQYF
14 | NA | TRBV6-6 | CASSPGRVSPEQYF